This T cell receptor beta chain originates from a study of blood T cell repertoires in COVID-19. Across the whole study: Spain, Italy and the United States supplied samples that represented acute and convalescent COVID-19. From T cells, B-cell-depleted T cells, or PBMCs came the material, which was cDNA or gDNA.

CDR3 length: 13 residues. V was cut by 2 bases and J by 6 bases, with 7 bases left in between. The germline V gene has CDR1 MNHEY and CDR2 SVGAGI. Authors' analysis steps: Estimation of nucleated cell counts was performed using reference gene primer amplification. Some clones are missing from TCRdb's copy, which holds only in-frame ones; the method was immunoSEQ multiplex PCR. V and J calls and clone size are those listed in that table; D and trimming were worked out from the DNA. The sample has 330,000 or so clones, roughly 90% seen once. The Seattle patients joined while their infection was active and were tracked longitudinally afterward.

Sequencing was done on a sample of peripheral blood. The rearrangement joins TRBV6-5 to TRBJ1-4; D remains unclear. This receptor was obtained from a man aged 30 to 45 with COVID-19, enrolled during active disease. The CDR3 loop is CASSYIADEKLFF. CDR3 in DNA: TGTGCCAGCAGTTACATCGCGGATGAAAAACTGTTTTTT.